This record concerns one T cell receptor (beta chain) sequence. Sequence at one end of the junction differs from germline and may be a read error. CDR3 length: 11 amino acids. Germline-derived CDR1 and CDR2 are MNHGY and SVAAGI. This entry belongs to a study of blood T cell repertoires in COVID-19. Study as a whole: Samples representing acute and convalescent COVID-19 were sourced from the United States, Italy and Spain.

The repertoire was sequenced with immunoSEQ multiplex PCR; TCRdb's copy has only in-frame clones and lacks some. The sample records more than 250,000 clones, roughly 86% being singletons. The rearrangement links TRBV6-9 to TRBJ1-2; no clear D. The sequence derives from a woman aged 30 to 39 who had recovered from COVID-19. The source material was PBMCs or T cells enriched from blood (not recorded which). The CDR3 DNA sequence: TGTGCCAGCAGTTACGACTACGGCTACACCTTC. Protein product: CASSYDYGYTF.